What follows is one TCR beta chain and its context. Method: immunoSEQ multiplex PCR; TCRdb's copy keeps in-frame clones and lacks some. This table has 35,000 to 45,000 clones, 86% appearing once. This entry is derived from a study of blood T cell repertoires in COVID-19. Study-wide context: The analysed material was cDNA or gDNA that came from T cells, B-cell-depleted T cells, or PBMCs.

Material: peripheral blood. The clonotype originates from a man aged 70-80 years with acute or convalescent COVID-19.

The CDR3 loop reads CASSWAVLTSPLHF. Written as DNA, the CDR3 is TGTGCCAGCAGCTGGGCAGTCCTCACTTCACCCCTCCACTTT. This sequence joins TRBV7-8 and TRBJ1-6; D unclear. Germline assignment: CDR1 SGHVS and CDR2 FQNEAQ. The CDR3 sequence is 14 residues long. Trimming took off 4 bases at V and 9 bases at J, with 13 bases between the two ends.